The 14 T cell receptor beta chains in this list originate from one sample, sequenced in a study of CD4 T cells in relation to SARS-CoV-2 and coronaviruses. These TCRs are of unknown antigen specificity. The table came from immunoSEQ multiplex PCR; TCRdb's copy has only in-frame clones and leaves some out. The repertoire holds 35,000 to 40,000 clones, around four fifths seen once, with 20% in the top ten. Sequenced: memory CD4+ T cells from PBMCs, cultured in vitro. These receptors were obtained from an adult with COVID-19.

The rearrangement joins TRBV29-1 to TRBJ2-1; D assignment may be TRBD1 or TRBD2 (5 bases each). The ends were cut back, 4 bases at V and 6 bases at J, with 13 bases in the middle. The CDR3 loop spans 13 amino acids. Germline values: CDR1 SQVTM, CDR2 ANQGSEA. The CDR3 sequence is CSVALGPANEQFF. The CDR3 nucleotides read TGCAGCGTTGCCCTGGGACCCGCCAATGAGCAGTTCTTC.

The chain couples TRBV29-1 to TRBJ2-7; D is perhaps TRBD1 or TRBD2 (5 bases each). CDR3 size: 14 residues. CDR1 is SQVTM, CDR2 ANQGSEA, per germline. The V and J ends lost 6 bases and 2 bases respectively, with 17 bases between them. Here the CDR3 reads CSVLNTGRPYEQYF. DNA of the CDR3: TGCAGCGTACTGAACACGGGACGGCCCTACGAGCAGTACTTC.

This chain connects TRBV18 to TRBJ2-5; D is perhaps TRBD1 or TRBD2 (5 bases each). This CDR3 contains 15 residues. V was shortened by 3 bases and J by 8 bases, with 19 bases between the two germline ends. Germline values: CDR1 KGHSH, CDR2 LQKENI. This chain's CDR3 is CASSPNQRDQGTQYF. As DNA, the CDR3 is TGTGCCAGCTCACCGAACCAAAGGGACCAAGGAACCCAGTACTTC. Full variable domain (remainder filled in from reference TRBV18 and TRBJ2-5): NAGVMQNPRHLVRRRGQEARLRCSPMKGHSHVYWYRQLPEEGLKFMVYLQKENIIDESGMPKERFSAEFPKEGPSILRIQQVVRGDSAAYFCASSPNQRDQGTQYFGPGTRLLVL.

The chain combines TRBV12-3 or TRBV12-4 with TRBJ2-7, with 7 positions matching TRBD2. The junction had 6 bases not matched to a gene; V was cut back by 5 bases and J by 8 bases. The CDR3 sequence is 12 residues long. CDR3 in amino acids: CASSTRREKQYF. CDR3 DNA sequence: TGTGCCAGCAGTACCCGGCGGGAGAAGCAGTACTTC.

This clone was seen a handful of times. V usage is TRBV27 and J usage is TRBJ2-5; 8 nucleotides align to TRBD1. V lost 5 bases, J lost 2 bases, and 7 bases stayed unmatched. The CDR3 is made up of 15 amino acids. CDR1 is MNHEY and CDR2 is SMNVEV in the germline V gene (reference sequence). CDR3 loop: CASSPRTGKQETQYF. In DNA form, the CDR3 reads TGTGCCAGCAGTCCCCGGACAGGGAAACAAGAGACCCAGTACTTC.

This chain connects TRBV6-5 to TRBJ2-1, with 14 positions matching TRBD2. After removal of 8 bases from V and 7 bases from J, the junction contained 4 bases not matched to a gene. Germline CDR1 and CDR2: MNHEY and SVGAGI. This CDR3 is built from 14 residues. The DNA of the CDR3 is TGTGCCAGCTCAGGGACTAGCGGGAGAAATGAGCAGTTCTTC. As protein: CASSGTSGRNEQFF.

This chain links TRBV3-1 (or the pseudogene TRBV3-2) with TRBJ2-4; D remains ambiguous. Trimming shortened V by 0 bases and J by 0 bases, and 12 bases separated the two germline ends. CDR3 length: 17 residues. Germline lookup yields CDR1 LGHDT and CDR2 YNNKEL (reference sequence). The CDR3 loop is CASSQDYGAVAKNIQYF. CDR3 sequence (DNA): TGTGCCAGCAGCCAAGATTATGGCGCGGTAGCCAAAAACATTCAGTACTTC.

The chain couples TRBV5-1 to TRBJ2-7, with 10 bases identical to TRBD2. The CDR3 consists of 14 residues. Per the germline V gene, CDR1 is SGHRS and CDR2 is YFSETQ. The V and J ends lost 2 bases and 4 bases, in that order; junction bases with no gene match: 3. CDR3 in DNA: TGCGCCAGCAGCTTACCTAGCGGGAGTTACGAGCAGTACTTC. This codes for CASSLPSGSYEQYF. The variable domain in full, with the rest retrieved from reference TRBV5-1 and TRBJ2-7, is KAGVTQTPRYLIKTRGQQVTLSCSPISGHRSVSWYQQTPGQGLQFLFEYFSETQRNKGNFPGRFSGRQFSNSRSEMNVSTLELGDSALYLCASSLPSGSYEQYFGPGTRLTVT.

The gene calls are TRBV18 and TRBJ2-1; 13 nucleotides line up with TRBD2. Germline CDR1 reads KGHSH; CDR2 reads LQKENI. The V and J ends lost 6 bases and 4 bases, in that order; junction bases with no gene match: 12. The CDR3 has 18 residues. For the CDR3, the DNA is TGTGCCAGCTCGCCCGCCCGAGGGACTAGCGGGATGTACAATGAGCAGTTCTTC. Its protein product is CASSPARGTSGMYNEQFF.

V usage is TRBV30 and J usage is TRBJ2-3, with 8 bases aligning to TRBD2. Germline V gene sequence: CDR1 GTSNPN, CDR2 SVGIG (reference sequence). The length of the CDR3 is 15 residues. V dropped 4 bases and J dropped 4; count of bases not matched to a gene: 10. CDR3 sequence (DNA): TGTGCCTGGAACAGTGGAGGACTAGCAGCAGATACGCAGTATTTT. This translates into CAWNSGGLAADTQYF.

The chain couples TRBV5-1 to TRBJ2-3; D tentatively reads TRBD1 or TRBD2 (5 bases each). CDR3 length: 14 amino acids. CDR1 and CDR2 (germline): SGHRS, YFSETQ. Trimming shortened V by 6 bases and J by 2 bases, and 13 bases separated the two germline ends. Here the CDR3 reads CASNSPGTTDTQYF. The CDR3 DNA sequence: TGCGCCAGCAACAGCCCGGGGACCACAGATACGCAGTATTTT.

This chain uses TRBV5-3 with TRBJ1-1; 10 bases agree with TRBD1. Being an ORF, TRBV5-3 has a function that is uncertain. The V gene end was trimmed by 4 bases and the J gene end by 7 bases; junction bases not matched to a gene: 7. This CDR3 is built from 14 residues. CDR3 sequence (DNA): TGTGCCAGAAGCAGAAGGGACAGGGGAGGTGAAGCTTTCTTT. Residues: CARSRRDRGGEAFF.

This chain uses TRBV6-2 or TRBV6-3 with TRBJ2-1; D is possibly TRBD1 or TRBD2 (5 bases each). Germline V gene lookup returns CDR1 MNHEY and CDR2 SVGEGT. V lost 0 bases and J lost 10, with 19 bases in between. This CDR3 is built from 16 residues. CDR3 residues: CASSYSARIGTNEQFF. The CDR3 bases are TGTGCCAGCAGTTACTCAGCCCGTATCGGGACCAACGAGCAGTTCTTC.

This clone was counted between two and nine times. The chain is built from TRBV27 and TRBJ1-6, with 8 nucleotides matching TRBD1. The V gene's germline CDR1 is MNHEY and CDR2 SMNVEV (reference sequence). Trimming cost V 0 bases and J 11 bases; bases outside gene matches: 9. CDR3 length: 16 amino acids. The CDR3 region is CASSLSAGTGGAPLHF. CDR3 nucleotide sequence: TGTGCCAGCAGTTTATCCGCCGGGACAGGCGGGGCACCCCTCCACTTT.